The 24 T cell receptor beta chains reported below all come from one sample, sequenced in a study of Graves' ophthalmopathy and Graves' hyperthyroidism. Amplifying from RNA transcripts, the study obtained TCR beta CDR3 regions. HTBI primers were used in a first-round RT-PCR, which preceded a second-round multiplex PCR. One entry per CDR3 protein, called by TCRdb with MiXCR from the multiplex PCR reads. The sample records more than 1,000,000 distinct CDR3 sequences, less than 45% being singletons. Sequenced: peripheral blood or thyroid tissue (not recorded which). The receptors originated from an adult man with Graves' hyperthyroidism.

The table lists this clonotype with many counts. The gene calls are TRBV7-9 and TRBJ1-2, with 9 bases lining up with TRBD1. Germline values: CDR1 SEHNR, CDR2 FQNEAQ (reference sequence). Trimming removed 1 base from V and 7 bases from J; junction bases left unmatched: 4. CDR3 length equals 14 residues. The CDR3 DNA follows: TGTGCCAGCAGCTTAGAGGGACAGGGTACTGGCTACACCTTC. Protein sequence: CASSLEGQGTGYTF.

This clonotype has ten or more counts. This chain connects TRBV2 to TRBJ1-1; perhaps TRBD1 as D (6 bases). V was pared by 10 bases and J by 1 base, with 13 bases between. The CDR3 length is 13 residues. Germline CDR1 SNHLY, CDR2 FYNNEI. The CDR3 DNA is TGTGCCATTAATACAGGGCCGAACACTGAAGCTTTCTTT. Encoded protein: CAINTGPNTEAFF.

This clonotype was counted at least ten times. In nucleotides, the CDR3 is TGTGCCAGCAGCTTAGCCGGACAACTTAACTATGGCTACACCTTC. It encodes CASSLAGQLNYGYTF. The chain is built from TRBV13 and TRBJ1-2; possible D gene TRBD1, 5 bases. Germline assignment: CDR1 PRHDT and CDR2 FYEKMQ (reference sequence). V gave up 1 base and J gave up 1 base, with 10 bases separating them. There are 15 residues in the CDR3.

This clonotype came up a few times. The chain carries TRBV28 and TRBJ2-5; 9 nucleotides line up with TRBD1. Germline CDR1 is MDHEN and CDR2 is SYDVKM. The CDR3 runs to 14 residues. The junction had 6 bases not matched to a gene; V was cut back by 5 bases and J by 5 bases. This chain's CDR3 is CASSATGGRETQYF. CDR3 bases: TGTGCCAGCAGTGCCACAGGGGGCCGGGAGACCCAGTACTTC.

The chain recombines TRBV7-9 with TRBJ2-5; maybe TRBD2 (6 bases). The CDR3 is 18 amino acids. Trimming left V 3 bases short and J 4 bases short, with 24 bases between. The germline CDR1 and CDR2 sequences are SEHNR and FQNEAQ (reference sequence). The CDR3 protein is CASSLYYGGVGIGETQYF. For the CDR3, the DNA is TGTGCCAGCAGCTTGTACTATGGCGGGGTCGGAATAGGAGAGACCCAGTACTTC.

The chain joins TRBV20-1 to TRBJ2-7, with D unresolved. With 4 bases removed from V and 2 bases from J, the gap between germline ends came to 9 bases. CDR1 is DFQATT, CDR2 SNEGSKA, per germline (reference sequence). The CDR3 sequence is 12 residues long. The CDR3 nucleotides read TGCAGTGCTAAGCTGCAGGCCTACGAGCAGTACTTC. It yields the protein CSAKLQAYEQYF.

The genes are TRBV10-2 and TRBJ2-7, with 7 bases identical to TRBD2. This CDR3 has 14 amino acids. Trimming cost V 6 bases and J 7 bases; bases outside gene matches: 12. CDR1 and CDR2 from the germline V gene are WSHSY and SAAADI. The CDR3 DNA reads as TGCGCCAGCAGCTCGGGGGGTCCGGGCAATGAGCAGTACTTC. Amino acids: CASSSGGPGNEQYF.

This clonotype came up a few times. V and J are TRBV7-6 and TRBJ2-3; D unclear. Per germline, CDR1 SGHVS and CDR2 FNYEAQ. With 3 bases removed from V and 0 bases from J, the gap between germline ends came to 13 bases. This CDR3 region has 16 residues. The CDR3 coding sequence is TGTGCCAGCAGCTTCGATAATACCCCTAGCACAGATACGCAGTATTTT. Its translation: CASSFDNTPSTDTQYF.

In the case of this clonotype: Being one base from a much bigger clone, this may be a read error. The J gene is TRBJ1-2, the V gene TRBV10-3; 7 bases align to TRBD1. The germline CDR1 and CDR2 sequences are ENHRY and SYGVKD. V was pared by 5 bases and J by 4 bases, with 13 bases of the junction left unmatched. The CDR3 is 16 amino acids. The CDR3 here is CAISYAGQPTIYGYTF. The CDR3 DNA is TGTGCCATCAGTTACGCGGGACAGCCGACCATCTATGGCTACACCTTC.

This clonotype has a handful of counts. V usage is TRBV11-2 and J usage is TRBJ2-5, with TRBD2 identical over 9 bases. Trimming cost V 4 bases and J 1 base; bases outside gene matches: 4. The germline CDR1 and CDR2 sequences are SGHAT and FQNNGV. This CDR3 comprises 15 residues. The chain's CDR3 is CASSSAGGVQETQYF. The DNA of the CDR3 is TGTGCCAGCAGCTCCGCGGGAGGGGTCCAAGAGACCCAGTACTTC.

CDR3 bases: TGTGCCAGCAGCTTAGGTCGAGTCAACAATGAGCAGTTCTTC. It translates to CASSLGRVNNEQFF. The chain recombines TRBV11-3 with TRBJ2-1; D is ambiguous. V was pared by 1 base and J by 5 bases, with 9 bases between. Germline V gives CDR1 SGHNT, CDR2 YENEEA. The CDR3 extends over 14 amino acids.

V is TRBV20-1 and J is TRBJ2-5, with 7 bases fitting TRBD1. Germline trimming cut 4 bases from V and 9 bases from J; bases unmatched to any gene: 14. The CDR3 length is 14 residues. Germline V gene data show CDR1 as DFQATT and CDR2 as SNEGSKA (reference sequence). CDR3 protein: CSATGQAKPQPQYF. The CDR3 coding sequence is TGCAGTGCTACCGGACAGGCGAAACCTCAGCCCCAGTACTTC.

About this clonotype: Possible read error: a much larger clone is one base away. This chain connects TRBV6-5 to TRBJ2-5; 10 bases are shared with TRBD2. V trimming: 5 bases; J trimming: 4 bases; junction bases outside the gene matches: 10. Looked up from germline, CDR1 is MNHEY and CDR2 is SVGAGI. This CDR3 is 16 amino acids long. In DNA, the CDR3 is TGTGCCAGCAGTCAAGGGGCTAGCGGGAGCGTAGAGACCCAGTACTTC. Its translation is CASSQGASGSVETQYF.

The rearrangement links TRBV5-8 to TRBJ1-1; 9 bases agree with TRBD1. The CDR3 is 14 residues long. Germline V lookup: CDR1 SGHTS, CDR2 YDEGEE. The junction had 7 bases not matched to a gene; V was cut back by 5 bases and J by 5 bases. Written as DNA, the CDR3 is TGTGCCAGCAGTATGACAGGGGGACGGACTGAAGCTTTCTTT. Translation gives CASSMTGGRTEAFF.

This clonotype was recorded at least ten times. This chain joins TRBV12-3 or TRBV12-4 and TRBJ1-6; D is unclear. V shed 2 bases and J shed 5 bases, with 10 bases lying between them. The CDR3 loop spans 15 amino acids. The DNA for the CDR3 is TGTGCCAGCAGTTTAAGGGTTAGGAATAATTCACCCCTCCACTTT. This encodes CASSLRVRNNSPLHF.

This clonotype has a count of ten or more. This sequence joins TRBV7-2 and TRBJ1-4, with D perhaps matching TRBD1 (5 bases). V lost 4 bases, J lost 6 bases, and 15 bases lay in between. This CDR3 region has 15 residues. The germline CDR1 and CDR2 sequences are SGHTA and FQGNSA. Written as DNA, the CDR3 is TGTGCCAGCAGCTCGGACGTCTTGGGGGATGAAAAACTGTTTTTT. Protein: CASSSDVLGDEKLFF.

The chain is built from TRBV2 and TRBJ1-5; D unclear. Germline CDR1 is SNHLY and CDR2 is FYNNEI. With 0 bases removed from V and 1 base from J, the gap between germline ends came to 7 bases. The CDR3 extends over 15 amino acids. The CDR3 sequence: CASSEAEPSNQPQHF. The CDR3 nucleotides read TGTGCCAGCAGTGAAGCCGAGCCCAGCAATCAGCCCCAGCATTTT.

The rearrangement uses TRBV29-1 and TRBJ2-3, with 9 bases identical to TRBD1. The CDR3 totals 12 residues. Germline V gene data show CDR1 as SQVTM and CDR2 as ANQGSEA. With 7 bases clipped from V and 3 bases from J, the junction kept 2 bases outside the gene matches. The CDR3 loop is CSAGQGTDTQYF. CDR3 DNA: TGCAGCGCTGGACAGGGGACAGATACGCAGTATTTT.

Ten or more counts support this clonotype. The rearrangement uses TRBV7-8 and TRBJ2-7; 11 bases map to TRBD2. Germline CDR1 SGHVS, CDR2 FQNEAQ. The CDR3 spans 16 residues. The ends lost 3 bases at V and 4 bases at J; junction bases unmatched: 8. DNA of the CDR3: TGTGCCAGCAGCTTCGATCCTACTAGCGGGAGTTACGAGCAGTACTTC. Residues: CASSFDPTSGSYEQYF.

This clonotype has at least ten counts. The genes are TRBV7-9 and TRBJ1-2, with 9 bases aligning to TRBD1. CDR1 and CDR2 from the germline V gene are SEHNR and FQNEAQ (reference sequence). J gave up 7 bases and V 3 bases, and 12 bases lay outside the gene matches. The CDR3 runs to 16 residues. The CDR3 bases are TGTGCCAGCAGCTTTCACCGGGACAGGGTTTCTAGTGGCTACACCTTC. The encoded protein is CASSFHRDRVSSGYTF. The full variable domain, its missing parts supplied by reference TRBV7-9 and TRBJ1-2, is DTGVSQNPRHKITKRGQNVTFRCDPISEHNRLYWYRQTLGQGPEFLTYFQNEAQLEKSRLLSDRFSAERPKGSFSTLEIQRTEQGDSAMYLCASSFHRDRVSSGYTFGSGTRLTVV.

The V gene is TRBV20-1, the J gene TRBJ1-2; 7 bases line up with TRBD1. With V trimmed by 0 bases and J by 4 bases, 5 bases remained unmatched. The CDR3 contains 14 residues. The germline CDR1 and CDR2 sequences are DFQATT and SNEGSKA (reference sequence). The CDR3 loop is CSARDSRTGYGYTF. The CDR3 coding sequence is TGCAGTGCTAGAGACTCAAGGACAGGCTATGGCTACACCTTC.

Remarks on this clonotype: This may be a read error, as it is one base from a much larger clone. The chain employs TRBV5-1 and TRBJ2-7, with D perhaps TRBD2 (5 bases). Germline CDR1 and CDR2: SGHRS and YFSETQ. The CDR3 is made up of 13 amino acids. CDR3 DNA sequence: TGCGCCAGCAGCTTGTACGGGATCTACGGGCAGTACTTC. Translated, it gives CASSLYGIYGQYF.

In its sample, this clonotype was seen a few times. The J gene is TRBJ2-7, the V gene TRBV4-3, with 8 bases fitting TRBD1. CDR3 length: 16 amino acids. The germline gives CDR1 LGHNA, CDR2 YSLEER. The V gene end was trimmed by 1 base and the J gene end by 4 bases; junction bases not matched to a gene: 9. The CDR3 region is CASSQAGQGGLYEQYF. The CDR3 DNA sequence: TGCGCCAGCAGCCAAGCTGGACAGGGAGGATTATACGAGCAGTACTTC.

The chain couples TRBV6-6 to TRBJ1-5; 8 nucleotides match TRBD1. From germline, CDR1 is MNHNY and CDR2 SVGAGI (reference sequence). CDR3 size: 15 residues. Trimming cost V 2 bases and J 6 bases; bases outside gene matches: 6. The CDR3 is CASSYQGQAAQPQHF. Written as DNA, the CDR3 is TGTGCCAGCAGTTACCAGGGACAGGCGGCTCAGCCCCAGCATTTT.